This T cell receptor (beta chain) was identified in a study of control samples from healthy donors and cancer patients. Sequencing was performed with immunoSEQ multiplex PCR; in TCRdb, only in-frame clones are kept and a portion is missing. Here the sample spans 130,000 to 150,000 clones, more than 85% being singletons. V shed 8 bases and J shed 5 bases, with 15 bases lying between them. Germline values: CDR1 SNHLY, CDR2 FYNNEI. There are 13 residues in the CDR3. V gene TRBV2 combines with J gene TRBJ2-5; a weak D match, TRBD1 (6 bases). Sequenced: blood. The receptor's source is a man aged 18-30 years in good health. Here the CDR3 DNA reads TGTGCCAGCGTACAGGGAGAACTGGAGACCCAGTACTTC. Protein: CASVQGELETQYF. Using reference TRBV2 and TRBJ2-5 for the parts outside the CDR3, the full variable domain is EPEVTQTPSHQVTQMGQEVILRCVPISNHLYFYWYRQILGQKVEFLVSFYNNEISEKSEIFDDQFSVERPDGSNFTLKIRSTKLEDSAMYFCASVQGELETQYFGPGTRLLVL.